This T cell receptor beta chain was obtained from a study of blood T cell repertoires in COVID-19. This clone was picked up a small number of times. TCRdb's copy holds only in-frame clones and misses some; the assay was immunoSEQ multiplex PCR. In the table there are fewer than 250,000 clones, around four fifths of which are singletons. The CDR3 has 14 residues. Trimming cost V 3 bases and J 3 bases, with 13 bases left between them. Germline loops: CDR1 SGHRS, CDR2 YFSETQ. This clonotype was sampled from an older woman with active or convalescent COVID-19. The specimen sequenced was peripheral blood. The V and J genes are TRBV5-1 and TRBJ2-7; D gene ambiguous. The CDR3, as DNA: TGCGCCAGCAGCTCGCAGGCTAACGTCTACGAGCAGTACTTC. Its translation: CASSSQANVYEQYF.